One and the same sample provided the 20 T cell receptor beta chains below, sequenced in a study of blood T cell repertoires in COVID-19. Repertoires were generated with immunoSEQ multiplex PCR, while TCRdb's copy carries only in-frame clones and drops some. The sample lists about 400,000 clones; more than 75% were seen once. What was sequenced was PBMCs or T cells enriched from blood (not recorded which). These receptors all stem from a man aged 35 to 55 in a cohort exposed to, infected with or recovered from COVID-19 (not recorded which).

To note about this clone: The sample has other DNA sequences that encode this CDR3 too. The chain recombines TRBV3-1 (or the pseudogene TRBV3-2) with TRBJ1-2, with D possibly matching TRBD1 (5 bases). The CDR3 length is 14 residues. Germline V gene lookup returns CDR1 LGHDT and CDR2 YNNKEL (reference sequence). With 0 bases removed from V and 3 bases from J, the gap between germline ends came to 8 bases. The CDR3 nucleotides read TGTGCCAGCAGCCAAGATGTAGGGGACTATGGCTACACCTTC. Protein product: CASSQDVGDYGYTF.

The CDR3 DNA follows: TGTGCCAGCAGTGAAGGGGGACAGGCCCAGGGGGAGCAGTACTTC. Residues: CASSEGGQAQGEQYF. The chain carries TRBV2 and TRBJ2-7; 8 bases agree with TRBD1. Germline V gives CDR1 SNHLY, CDR2 FYNNEI. V dropped 1 base and J dropped 7; count of bases not matched to a gene: 9. This CDR3 comprises 15 residues.

This chain joins TRBV11-1 and TRBJ2-4, with TRBD2 as a possible D gene (5 bases). CDR1 and CDR2 from the germline V gene are SGHAT and FQDESV (reference sequence). The CDR3 length is 16 residues. V was clipped by 5 bases and J by 1 base, with 15 bases between them. The CDR3 is CASSPTREMAKNIQYF. The CDR3 region has the DNA TGTGCCAGCAGCCCCACTAGGGAGATGGCCAAAAACATTCAGTACTTC. The whole variable domain, filled in from reference TRBV11-1 and TRBJ2-4, reads EAEVAQSPRYKITEKSQAVAFWCDPISGHATLYWYRQILGQGPELLVQFQDESVVDDSQLPKDRFSAERLKGVDSTLKIQPAELGDSAMYLCASSPTREMAKNIQYFGAGTRLSVL.

The chain joins TRBV5-1 to TRBJ1-1, with D unresolved. Germline values: CDR1 SGHRS, CDR2 YFSETQ. The CDR3 is 15 amino acids. V gave up 4 bases and J gave up 1 base, with 14 bases separating them. CDR3 amino acids: CASSLSTKPNTEAFF. The CDR3 coding sequence is TGCGCCAGCAGCCTGTCGACAAAGCCGAACACTGAAGCTTTCTTT.

The chain has TRBV29-1 and TRBJ2-5, with TRBD1 matching over 9 bases. CDR3 length equals 15 residues. CDR1 SQVTM and CDR2 ANQGSEA come from the germline V gene. Unmatched junction bases numbered 7, after V lost 3 bases and J lost 2 bases. The CDR3 bases are TGCAGCGTTGAGCAAACCGGGACAGGGCAAGAGACCCAGTACTTC. Translated, it gives CSVEQTGTGQETQYF.

The J gene is TRBJ1-6, the V gene TRBV28; 7 nucleotides line up with TRBD1. CDR1 and CDR2 from the germline V gene are MDHEN and SYDVKM. After removal of 3 bases from V and 6 bases from J, the junction contained 8 bases not matched to a gene. CDR3 size: 16 residues. The CDR3 sequence: CASSLWGQTSNSPLHF. DNA for the CDR3: TGTGCCAGCAGTTTGTGGGGACAGACCAGTAATTCACCCCTCCACTTT.

This chain links TRBV5-4 with TRBJ1-2, with 9 bases identical to TRBD1. The junction had 14 bases not matched to a gene; V was cut back by 0 bases and J by 8 bases. This CDR3 comprises 17 residues. CDR1 and CDR2 (germline): SGHNT, YYREEE (reference sequence). CDR3 DNA: TGTGCCAGCAGCTTGGCCCGCCGAACAGGGGGCGCGGGGGGCTACACCTTC. It translates to CASSLARRTGGAGGYTF.

This clone was picked up one time. The V call is TRBV19, the J call TRBJ2-1; 8 nucleotides align to TRBD2. Germline CDR1 reads LNHDA; CDR2 reads SQIVND (reference sequence). The CDR3 runs to 12 residues. The trim removed 4 bases at V and 13 bases at J, leaving 6 bases unmatched. CDR3 in amino acids: CASSTGTSHQFF. The CDR3 DNA is TGTGCCAGTAGTACCGGGACTAGTCATCAGTTCTTC. Full variable domain (rest looked up from reference TRBV19 and TRBJ2-1): DGGITQSPKYLFRKEGQNVTLSCEQNLNHDAMYWYRQDPGQGLRLIYYSQIVNDFQKGDIAEGYSVSREKKESFPLTVTSAQKNPTAFYLCASSTGTSHQFFGPGTRLTVL.

This clone was seen only a few times. This chain connects TRBV14 to TRBJ2-7; the match to TRBD1 covers 8 bases. The CDR3 consists of 14 residues. Looked up from germline, CDR1 is SGHDN and CDR2 is FVKESK. The trim removed 3 bases at V and 4 bases at J, leaving 5 bases unmatched. Here the CDR3 DNA reads TGTGCCAGCAGCCAGGGCAGGGGGCTTTACGAGCAGTACTTC. Its protein is CASSQGRGLYEQYF.

This clone was seen just once. V gene TRBV28 combines with J gene TRBJ2-7; TRBD1 matches 7 bases. The germline CDR1 and CDR2 sequences are MDHEN and SYDVKM. The J segment lost 4 bases and the V segment lost 4 bases, leaving 7 bases of the junction unmatched. This CDR3 is 14 amino acids long. The CDR3 DNA reads TGTGCCAGCAGTTCCCGGGACAGAGAATACGAGCAGTACTTC. Translating gives CASSSRDREYEQYF.

This chain joins TRBV28 and TRBJ1-1; 8 nucleotides match TRBD1. From germline, CDR1 is MDHEN and CDR2 SYDVKM. With 6 bases clipped from V and 4 bases from J, the junction kept 16 bases outside the gene matches. The CDR3 extends over 17 amino acids. Written as DNA, the CDR3 is TGTGCCAGCAGACTACAAACCAACAGGGGGATTGGCACTGAAGCTTTCTTT. It codes for CASRLQTNRGIGTEAFF.

V is TRBV18 and J is TRBJ2-1, with D maybe TRBD2 (6 bases). Germline V gene lookup returns CDR1 KGHSH and CDR2 LQKENI. This CDR3 is built from 14 residues. V was shortened by 5 bases and J by 0 bases, with 8 bases between the two germline ends. CDR3 in amino acids: CASSVSGSYNEQFF. The CDR3 nucleotides are TGTGCCAGCTCAGTTAGCGGCTCCTACAATGAGCAGTTCTTC.

This sequence joins TRBV20-1 and TRBJ1-1, with 7 bases matching TRBD1. The J segment lost 8 bases and the V segment lost 7 bases, leaving 4 bases of the junction unmatched. This CDR3 region has 10 residues. Germline V gene data show CDR1 as DFQATT and CDR2 as SNEGSKA (reference sequence). In DNA, the CDR3 is TGCAGTGTCAGGGGGTCCGAAGCTTTCTTT. Its protein product is CSVRGSEAFF.

V gene TRBV10-1 combines with J gene TRBJ2-7; 8 bases are shared with TRBD1. This CDR3 has 16 residues. With 6 bases clipped from V and 6 bases from J, the junction kept 16 bases outside the gene matches. Germline loops: CDR1 WNHNN, CDR2 SYGVQD (reference sequence). The CDR3 DNA follows: TGCGCCAGCAGCGCTATCTACCGGGACAGGCTACGCGAGCAGTACTTC. This codes for CASSAIYRDRLREQYF.

This chain joins TRBV6-5 and TRBJ2-7, with D uncertain. In germline, CDR1 is MNHEY, CDR2 SVGAGI. The CDR3 is made up of 14 amino acids. V was shortened by 0 bases and J by 3 bases, with 9 bases between the two germline ends. This CDR3 reads CASSYSMADYEQYF. The CDR3 DNA sequence: TGTGCCAGCAGTTACTCGATGGCGGACTACGAGCAGTACTTC.

This chain joins TRBV5-4 and TRBJ2-7; D possibly corresponds to TRBD1 (6 bases). The CDR3 has 12 amino acids. CDR1 SGHNT and CDR2 YYREEE come from the germline V gene (reference sequence). The V end was cut by 5 bases, the J end by 2 bases, with 8 bases between. DNA of the CDR3: TGTGCCAGCAGTCAGGGGACCTACGAGCAGTACTTC. Translated: CASSQGTYEQYF.

To note about this clone: The same CDR3 arises from other DNA sequences in this sample as well. The rearrangement joins TRBV18 to TRBJ1-1; no clear D gene. Germline CDR1 KGHSH, CDR2 LQKENI. This CDR3 has 13 residues. With 1 base removed from V and 4 bases from J, the gap between germline ends came to 7 bases. CDR3 in amino acids: CASSPREGTEAFF. In DNA form, the CDR3 reads TGTGCCAGCTCACCACGGGAGGGCACTGAAGCTTTCTTT.

This chain joins TRBV5-1 and TRBJ1-1; 9 nucleotides line up with TRBD1. The V gene's germline CDR1 is SGHRS and CDR2 YFSETQ. V dropped 5 bases and J dropped 2; count of bases not matched to a gene: 4. The CDR3 spans 14 residues. CDR3 sequence: CASRTTGGNTEAFF. As DNA, the CDR3 is TGCGCCAGCAGAACCACAGGGGGCAACACTGAAGCTTTCTTT.

V is TRBV29-1 and J is TRBJ1-1; 9 nucleotides agree with TRBD1. Germline trimming cut 5 bases from V and 5 bases from J; bases unmatched to any gene: 6. This CDR3 has 13 residues. Per germline, CDR1 SQVTM and CDR2 ANQGSEA. CDR3 DNA: TGCAGCGTTCGCGACAGGGGGAAGACTGAAGCTTTCTTT. Encoded protein: CSVRDRGKTEAFF.

The chain couples TRBV4-1 to TRBJ2-3, with 13 bases lining up with TRBD2. In germline, CDR1 is MGHRA, CDR2 YSYEKL. The CDR3 has 17 amino acids. The V segment lost 3 bases and the J segment 4 bases; nucleotides outside the gene matches: 7. CDR3: CASSHELAGGPSDTQYF. The CDR3 nucleotides are TGCGCCAGCAGCCACGAACTAGCGGGAGGGCCGTCAGATACGCAGTATTTT.